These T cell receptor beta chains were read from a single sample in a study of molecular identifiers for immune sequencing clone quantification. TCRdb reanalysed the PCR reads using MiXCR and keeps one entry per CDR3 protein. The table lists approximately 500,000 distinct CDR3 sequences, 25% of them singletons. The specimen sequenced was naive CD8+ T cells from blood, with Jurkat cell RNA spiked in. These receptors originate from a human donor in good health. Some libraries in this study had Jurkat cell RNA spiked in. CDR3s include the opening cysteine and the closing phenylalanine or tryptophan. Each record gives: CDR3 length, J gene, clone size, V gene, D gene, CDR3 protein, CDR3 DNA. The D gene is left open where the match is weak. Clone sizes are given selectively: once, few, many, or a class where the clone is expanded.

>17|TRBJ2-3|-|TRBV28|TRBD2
CASTRGGAGPGGDTQYF
TGTGCCAGCACACGGGGGGGTGCGGGACCGGGCGGAGATACCCAGTATTTT
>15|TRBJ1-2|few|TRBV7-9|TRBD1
CASSLSGQGARGYTF
TGTGCCAGCAGCTTATCCGGACAGGGGGCGCGGGGCTACACCTTC
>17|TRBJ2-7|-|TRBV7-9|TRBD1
CASSRTDRGPTGYEQYF
TGTGCCAGCAGCCGAACCGACAGGGGCCCAACCGGCTACGAGCAGTACTTC
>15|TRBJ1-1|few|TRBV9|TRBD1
CASSVLGGQYTEAFF
TGTGCCAGCAGCGTATTGGGGGGACAGTACACTGAAGCTTTCTTT
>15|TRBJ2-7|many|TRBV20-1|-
CSARAGTNPSYEQYF
TGCAGTGCTAGGGCCGGGACGAATCCCTCCTACGAGCAGTACTTC
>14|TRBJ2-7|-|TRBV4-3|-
CASSQGAGDHEQYF
TGCGCCAGCAGCCAAGGAGCAGGGGACCACGAGCAGTACTTC
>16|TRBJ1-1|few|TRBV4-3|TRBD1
CASSQRDRDGDTEAFF
TGCGCCAGCAGCCAACGAGACAGGGACGGGGACACTGAAGCTTTCTTT
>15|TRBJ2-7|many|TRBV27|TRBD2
CASSLTSGRAGEQYF
TGTGCCAGCAGTTTGACTAGCGGGAGGGCGGGTGAGCAGTACTTC
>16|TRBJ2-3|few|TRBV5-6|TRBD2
CASSPAKAGTRDTQYF
TGTGCCAGCAGCCCAGCTAAAGCGGGAACTAGAGATACGCAGTATTTT
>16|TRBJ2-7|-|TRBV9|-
CASSVGTRQLSYEQYF
TGTGCCAGCAGCGTAGGAACGAGACAACTCTCCTACGAGCAGTACTTC
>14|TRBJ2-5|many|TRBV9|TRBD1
CASSVRTGSETQYF
TGTGCCAGCAGCGTAAGGACAGGATCGGAGACCCAGTACTTC
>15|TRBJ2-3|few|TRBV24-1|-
CATSDGSGGTDTQYF
TGTGCCACCAGTGATGGGAGCGGAGGCACAGATACGCAGTATTTT
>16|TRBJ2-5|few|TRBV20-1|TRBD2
CSARSGSGSPQETQYF
TGCAGTGCTAGATCGGGTAGCGGGAGTCCTCAAGAGACCCAGTACTTC
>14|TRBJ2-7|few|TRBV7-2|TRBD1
CASSLWTGEYEQYF
TGTGCCAGCAGCTTATGGACAGGGGAATACGAGCAGTACTTC
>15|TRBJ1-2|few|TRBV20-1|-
CSALTLGDTNYGYTF
TGCAGTGCCCTTACTCTAGGGGACACTAACTATGGCTACACCTTC
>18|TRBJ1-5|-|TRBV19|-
CASIPGSLGLGSNQPQHF
TGTGCCAGTATTCCGGGCAGTTTGGGCTTGGGTAGCAATCAGCCCCAGCATTTT
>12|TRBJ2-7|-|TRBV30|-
CAWSSSSYEQYF
TGTGCCTGGAGCAGCAGCTCCTACGAGCAGTACTTC
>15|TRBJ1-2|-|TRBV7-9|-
CASNSQRLALDGYTF
TGTGCCAGCAACTCACAACGCCTGGCCCTCGATGGCTACACCTTC
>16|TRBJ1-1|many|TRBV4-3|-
CASSQDLGELGTEAFF
TGCGCCAGCAGCCAAGATTTGGGGGAATTAGGCACTGAAGCTTTCTTT
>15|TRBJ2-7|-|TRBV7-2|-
CASRPEAPGGYGQYF
TGTGCCAGCCGCCCCGAGGCCCCCGGAGGATACGGGCAGTACTTC
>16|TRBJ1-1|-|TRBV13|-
CASSSRAPGMNTEAFF
TGTGCCAGCAGCTCTCGGGCGCCAGGAATGAACACTGAAGCTTTCTTT
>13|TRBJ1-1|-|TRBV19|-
CASSTTGWSEAFF
TGTGCCAGTAGTACGACAGGCTGGTCTGAAGCTTTCTTT
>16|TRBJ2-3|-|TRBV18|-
CASSYNSVEGTDTQYF
TGTGCCAGCTCATACAATAGTGTGGAGGGCACAGATACGCAGTATTTT
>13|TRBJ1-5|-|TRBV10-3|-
CAISTGPSQPQHF
TGTGCCATCAGTACAGGGCCGAGCCAGCCCCAGCATTTT
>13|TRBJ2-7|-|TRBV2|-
CASRIAESYEQYF
TGTGCCAGCAGAATAGCGGAATCCTACGAGCAGTACTTC
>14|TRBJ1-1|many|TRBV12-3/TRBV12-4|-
CASSFRALDTEAFF
TGTGCCAGCAGTTTTAGGGCGTTGGACACTGAAGCTTTCTTT
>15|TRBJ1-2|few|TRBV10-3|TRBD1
CAISEGQGYLFGYTF
TGTGCCATCAGCGAGGGACAGGGGTATCTATTCGGCTACACCTTC
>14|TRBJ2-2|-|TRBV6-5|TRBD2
CATGLADPTGELFF
TGTGCCACGGGACTAGCGGACCCCACCGGGGAGCTGTTTTTT
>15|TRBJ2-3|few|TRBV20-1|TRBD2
CSARVDGRASDTQYF
TGCAGTGCTAGAGTGGACGGGAGGGCCTCAGATACGCAGTATTTT
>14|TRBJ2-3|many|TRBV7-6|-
CASSSLGGADTQYF
TGTGCCAGCAGCTCGCTAGGGGGGGCAGATACGCAGTATTTT
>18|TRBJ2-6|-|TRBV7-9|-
CASSLVPGAGLGANVLTF
TGTGCCAGCAGCTTAGTTCCGGGGGCCGGACTTGGGGCCAACGTCCTGACTTTC